This T cell receptor (beta chain) came from a study of OX40 agonist ivuxolimab in advanced cancers. With respect to the entire study: Ivuxolimab was a fully human IgG2 agonistic monoclonal antibody targeting the costimulatory receptor OX40 (CD134). Intravenous ivuxolimab was administered to patients every 2 weeks at six dose levels: 0.01, 0.1, 0.3, 1.5, 3 and 10 mg/kg. Of the roughly 51 patients in dose escalation, around 20 had hepatocellular carcinoma, some 15 had melanoma, 9 had renal cell carcinoma and 9 had head and neck cancer. The dose-escalation cohort was over 70% male with a mean age of around 64 years, ranging from roughly 23 to 85. Patients were allowed to have had prior anti-PD-1, anti-PD-L1 or anti-CTLA-4 therapy, and 40% of the dose-escalation patients had previously received checkpoint inhibitors. Three dose-escalation patients achieved partial responses, one with hepatocellular carcinoma and two with cutaneous melanoma. Peripheral TCRbeta sequencing was intended to test whether TCR sequence diversity was altered and clonal T-cell expansion was caused by ivuxolimab. The paper reports the monotherapy dose-escalation portion (N = 52 patients) of the phase I ivuxolimab trial.

What the research found in general, with its limitations: In the 0.1-3.0 mg/kg groups, partial responders were among the patients with the lowest normalized peripheral clonal expansion, particularly in CD8+ T cells. Low levels of normalized T-cell clonal expansion were also seen in some patients who did not respond. After ivuxolimab, CD8+ T cells had more expanded clones than CD4+ T cells on average. Clonal expansion of both CD4+ and CD8+ blood T cells was observed from baseline to week 6 at doses 0.1 to 3.0 mg/kg. The antigen specificity of the peripheral T cells that underwent clonal expansion was not determined.

To sequence the TCRbeta CDR3 region, genomic DNA was isolated from the sorted cells. The immunoSEQ Assay was used for sequencing of TCRbeta CDR3 regions. The table was pulled from immuneACCESS by TCRdb, which kept in-frame rearrangements only. Such tables lose some clones; where checked, under half of the loss comes from unresolved V genes, and the rest has no known cause. A total of around 58,000 clones appear in this sample, around 89% of them only once. The ten biggest clones cover over 1.1% of the sample. A word on this clone: This receptor's antigen is unknown. The record has no base qualities; no much larger clone is one base away.

The CDR3, from cysteine to phenylalanine, totals 15 residues. The CDR3 DNA has 45 bases and is translated from base 1. Via the germline V gene, CDR1 is SGHRS and CDR2 YFSETQ. The trim is 3 bases for V and 7 bases for J, with a gap of 19 bases between the germline ends. Patients with a history of autoimmune disease or receiving systemic immunosuppression were excluded from the trial. Peripheral blood for TCR sequencing was collected from all dose cohorts at baseline, on cycle 4 day 1, and on cycle 7 day 1. Samples were obtained from an open-label, multicenter, first-in-human phase I dose-escalation trial of ivuxolimab. Adults with locally advanced or metastatic head and neck squamous cell, hepatocellular, melanoma or renal cell carcinoma were enrolled in the trial. Before TCR sequencing, CD4+ T cells and CD8+ T cells were sorted from peripheral blood as separate populations.

The source of this sequence is an adult with an advanced solid tumor such as melanoma, head and neck, liver or kidney cancer. The chain is encoded by TRBV5-1 joined to TRBJ1-1; perhaps TRBD1 is the D gene, with 6 bases matching. The sequencing used CD4+ or CD8+ T cells sorted from blood, collected in a trial of the OX40 agonist ivuxolimab. The nucleotide sequence is TGCGCCAGCAGCTCCCAGGGGATTCCGTCCGATGAAGCTTTCTTT. Its product reads: CASSSQGIPSDEAFF. With all but the CDR3 taken from the reference TRBV5-1 and TRBJ1-1 genes, the full variable domain is: KAGVTQTPRYLIKTRGQQVTLSCSPISGHRSVSWYQQTPGQGLQFLFEYFSETQRNKGNFPGRFSGRQFSNSRSEMNVSTLELGDSALYLCASSSQGIPSDEAFFGQGTRLTVV.